This entry concerns a single T cell receptor beta chain. Its antigen is not known. CDR1 is MNHEY and CDR2 is SVGAGI in the germline V gene. Trimming removed 3 bases at V and 6 bases at J, with 12 bases between. The CDR3 loop spans 14 amino acids. The data were taken from a study of cytomegalovirus exposure and HLA in healthy donors. Primers included in the PCR were 60 Vbeta and 13 Jbeta primers. Measured with immunoSEQ multiplex PCR; TCRdb has only the in-frame clones, and not every one. This table holds 160,000 or so clones, 71% found once. Study findings and constraints: Per published accounts, TCR beta sequences correctly predicted the HLA-A and HLA-B alleles of most subjects. TCR beta V segments were, for the most part, productive about 90% or about 30% of the time in an earlier analysis.

What was sequenced was PBMCs. The receptor comes from a woman in her 30s in good health and CMV-seronegative. This chain links TRBV6-5 with TRBJ1-3, with D hard to call. As DNA, the CDR3 is TGTGCCAGCAGTTATAGTGGTCAGGAAAACACCATATATTTT. Protein product: CASSYSGQENTIYF.